Only a few counts were recorded for the clone carrying this TCR beta chain. Sequencing used immunoSEQ multiplex PCR; TCRdb keeps in-frame clones, though not all of them. Among hundreds of thousands of clones listed, approximately 89% were seen once. The data belong to a study of shared T cell receptors in the human thymus. The CDR3 length is 13 residues. From germline, CDR1 is LGHNA and CDR2 YSLEER. V was shortened by 2 bases and J by 6 bases, with 7 bases between the two germline ends. These same data were also listed under a study on human thymus T cells. From that paper: Infants, healthy and Finnish, who were having corrective surgery for congenital heart defects served as donors. Thymus tissue for the work was resected from patients undergoing corrective heart surgery.

Material: thymocytes. The receptor was derived from a boy in the first two years of life with a congenital heart defect. The chain is built from TRBV4-3 and TRBJ2-2, with no clear D. As DNA, the CDR3 is TGCGCCAGCAGCCAACTAGTTGCCGGGGAGCTGTTTTTT. Its translation is CASSQLVAGELFF.